The 26 T cell receptor beta chains below come from one sample, sequenced in a study of cytomegalovirus exposure and HLA in healthy donors. The primer mix had 60 Vbeta and 13 Jbeta primers. The repertoire was sequenced with immunoSEQ multiplex PCR; TCRdb's copy has only in-frame clones and lacks some. The table records approximately 180,000 clones, approximately 11% of them present only once. Specimen: PBMCs. These receptors originate from a man aged 50-60 years in good health and CMV-seropositive.

The chain links TRBV29-1 to TRBJ1-1; 9 bases align to TRBD1. Per the germline V gene, CDR1 is SQVTM and CDR2 is ANQGSEA. CDR3 size: 15 residues. Unmatched junction bases numbered 10, after V lost 4 bases and J lost 4 bases. CDR3 coding DNA: TGCAGCGTTGGTCCCGGGACAGGGTGGGGCACTGAAGCTTTCTTT. Protein product: CSVGPGTGWGTEAFF.

The chain couples TRBV6-4 to TRBJ2-2; a weak D match, TRBD2 (7 bases). V dropped 8 bases and J dropped 5 bases, with 12 bases sitting between them. The germline CDR1 and CDR2 sequences are MRHNA and SNTAGT. The CDR3 runs 13 residues. Here the CDR3 reads CASRAGATGELFF. For the CDR3, the DNA is TGTGCCAGCCGGGCGGGGGCTACCGGGGAGCTGTTTTTT.

The chain couples TRBV4-3 to TRBJ1-3, with 9 bases identical to TRBD1. After removal of 3 bases from V and 4 bases from J, the junction contained 10 bases not matched to a gene. The CDR3 loop spans 17 amino acids. Looked up from germline, CDR1 is LGHNA and CDR2 is YSLEER. In DNA, the CDR3 is TGCGCCAGCAGCCATACCCGGACAGGGGCGGGGGGAAACACCATATATTTT. Its translation is CASSHTRTGAGGNTIYF.

This clone showed up just a few times. V usage is TRBV2 and J usage is TRBJ2-7, with TRBD1 matching 9 bases. The CDR3 covers 16 residues. CDR1 is SNHLY, CDR2 FYNNEI, per germline. The trim removed 3 bases at V and 5 bases at J, leaving 11 bases unmatched. CDR3 protein: CASSDPAETGGNEQYV. The CDR3, as DNA: TGTGCCAGCAGTGACCCCGCGGAGACAGGGGGGAACGAGCAGTACGTC.

The chain uses TRBV6-1 and TRBJ1-1; tentative D call: TRBD1 (6 bases). This CDR3 comprises 15 residues. Trimming pared 6 bases from V and 3 bases from J, leaving 17 bases between. From germline, CDR1 is MNHNS and CDR2 SASEGT. The CDR3 sequence is CASRKSDRTDTEAFF. The CDR3 DNA reads TGTGCCAGCAGAAAGTCGGACAGAACTGACACTGAAGCTTTCTTT.

There are a few counts of this clone. V gene TRBV13 combines with J gene TRBJ2-1, with TRBD2 identical over 7 bases. Germline CDR1 PRHDT, CDR2 FYEKMQ (reference sequence). V lost 1 base to trimming and J lost 8 bases; unmatched junction nucleotides: 8. CDR3 size: 15 residues. The CDR3 nucleotides read TGTGCCAGCAGCTTAGAGCAGCGGGGTGGCGATGAGCAGTTCTTC. It is translated as CASSLEQRGGDEQFF.

This clone was seen more than once but under ten times. This chain links TRBV19 with TRBJ1-5, with D possibly being TRBD1 (5 bases). Germline CDR1 is LNHDA and CDR2 is SQIVND (reference sequence). The CDR3 spans 13 residues. Between the trimmed V and J ends, which lost 7 bases and 7 bases, there was a span of 14 bases. The DNA of the CDR3 is TGTGCCAGTACGGGAGGGGTCAGCCAGCCCCAGCATTTT. Translation gives CASTGGVSQPQHF.

Worth noting for this clone: A read error may account for a junction end that differs from germline. The V and J genes are TRBV10-3 and TRBJ2-3; 12 nucleotides line up with TRBD2. Germline V gene lookup returns CDR1 ENHRY and CDR2 SYGVKD. The CDR3 is made up of 16 amino acids. The CDR3 DNA sequence: TGTGCCATCAGTGACGGACTAGCGGGGTACACAGTTACGCAGTATTTT. Its translation is CAISDGLAGYTVTQYF.

The chain is built from TRBV10-2 and TRBJ2-7, with D possibly being TRBD1 (5 bases). This CDR3 region has 14 residues. Germline CDR1 is WSHSY and CDR2 is SAAADI. Trimming took off 3 bases at V and 6 bases at J, with 15 bases between the two ends. The CDR3 region is CASSEGVTIREQYV. The DNA for the CDR3 is TGCGCCAGCAGTGAAGGGGTCACAATACGCGAGCAGTACGTC.

The chain couples TRBV15 to TRBJ2-4; 9 nucleotides agree with TRBD1. This CDR3 region has 16 residues. The J segment lost 8 bases and the V segment lost 2 bases, leaving 10 bases of the junction unmatched. Germline assignment: CDR1 LNHNV and CDR2 YYDKDF (reference sequence). This chain's CDR3 is CATSRPGQGLMDIQYF. The CDR3 DNA reads TGTGCCACCAGCAGACCGGGACAGGGTTTGATGGACATTCAGTACTTC.

This chain connects TRBV19 to TRBJ1-6, with D maybe TRBD1 (6 bases). Germline CDR1 reads LNHDA; CDR2 reads SQIVND (reference sequence). The V end lost 3 bases, the J end lost 12 bases, and 18 bases lay between the germline ends. The CDR3 has 15 amino acids. Here the CDR3 reads CASSITQGHQLPLHF. CDR3 DNA sequence: TGTGCCAGTAGTATTACTCAGGGACATCAATTACCCCTCCACTTT.

This clone was counted a few times. The chain couples TRBV19 to TRBJ2-5; 9 positions agree with TRBD1. This CDR3 contains 13 residues. In germline, CDR1 is LNHDA, CDR2 SQIVND (reference sequence). Germline trimming cut 4 bases from V and 4 bases from J; bases unmatched to any gene: 1. CDR3 protein: CASSRGQGETQYF. The DNA for the CDR3 is TGTGCCAGTAGTAGGGGACAGGGAGAGACCCAGTACTTC.

This sequence joins TRBV15 and TRBJ1-1; 8 nucleotides align to TRBD1. The CDR3 contains 13 residues. Unmatched junction bases numbered 4, after V lost 5 bases and J lost 5 bases. In germline, CDR1 is LNHNV, CDR2 YYDKDF (reference sequence). CDR3 residues: CATSVRTGTEAFF. DNA of the CDR3: TGTGCCACCAGCGTACGGACAGGGACTGAAGCTTTCTTT.

In this sample, this clone turned up a few times. This chain uses TRBV19 with TRBJ2-1, with D perhaps TRBD2 (6 bases). The V gene's germline CDR1 is LNHDA and CDR2 SQIVND (reference sequence). The CDR3 has 14 amino acids. V was clipped by 2 bases and J by 6 bases, with 11 bases between them. CDR3 sequence: CASSIISGVNEQFF. CDR3 coding DNA: TGTGCCAGTAGTATAATATCGGGGGTCAATGAGCAGTTCTTC.

This clone was seen more than once but under ten times. CDR3 region: CAIGTTGATQYF. The CDR3 DNA follows: TGTGCCATCGGGACAACAGGGGCTACGCAGTATTTT. V usage is TRBV10-3 and J usage is TRBJ2-3; TRBD1 matches 7 bases. V shed 8 bases and J 8 bases; nucleotides not matched to a gene: 7. In germline, CDR1 is ENHRY, CDR2 SYGVKD. The CDR3 runs 12 residues.

The rearrangement joins TRBV30 to TRBJ2-1; D uncertain. From germline, CDR1 is GTSNPN and CDR2 SVGIG (reference sequence). Trimming took 2 bases from V and 7 from J, leaving 9 bases between them. CDR3 size: 12 residues. CDR3 coding DNA: TGTGCCTGGAGTCGAAGTAGAAATGAGCAGTTCTTC. It translates to CAWSRSRNEQFF.

This clone was seen a handful of times. This chain connects TRBV27 to TRBJ2-7; D might be TRBD1 (6 bases). The CDR3 covers 16 residues. Trimming pared 6 bases from V and 4 bases from J, leaving 22 bases between. The germline gives CDR1 MNHEY, CDR2 SMNVEV (reference sequence). The CDR3 sequence: CASSLTTGSIPYEQYV. CDR3 nucleotides: TGTGCCAGCAGCCTTACTACAGGGTCGATCCCATACGAGCAGTACGTC.

This clone was detected only a few times. This chain uses TRBV7-8 with TRBJ2-2; D uncertain. V was clipped by 4 bases and J by 2 bases, with 2 bases between them. The germline CDR1 and CDR2 sequences are SGHVS and FQNEAQ. The CDR3 consists of 12 residues. CDR3 sequence: CASSSNTGELFF. CDR3 nucleotide sequence: TGTGCCAGCAGCTCAAACACCGGGGAGCTGTTTTTT. Filled out from reference TRBV7-8 and TRBJ2-2, the complete variable domain reads GAGVSQSPRYKVAKRGQDVALRCDPISGHVSLFWYQQALGQGPEFLTYFQNEAQLDKSGLPSDRFFAERPEGSVSTLKIQRTQQEDSAVYLCASSSNTGELFFGEGSRLTVL.

This clone was counted only a few times. The rearrangement links TRBV5-6 to TRBJ2-1, with TRBD1 matching over 8 bases. J lost 8 bases, V lost 0 bases, and 10 bases had no gene match. This CDR3 has 16 amino acids. Germline V gene data show CDR1 as SGHDT and CDR2 as YYEEEE. CDR3 coding DNA: TGTGCCAGCAGCTTGGGGTTTGAGACAGGGGTCGATGAGCAGTTCTTC. Its protein is CASSLGFETGVDEQFF.

The rearrangement links TRBV5-1 to TRBJ2-5; perhaps TRBD1 as D (6 bases). V lost 2 bases and J lost 2, with 13 bases in between. CDR1 and CDR2 (germline): SGHRS, YFSETQ. The CDR3 sequence is 15 residues long. Here the CDR3 DNA reads TGCGCCAGCAGCTTAAATACAGGGTTTCAAGAGACCCAGTACTTC. Amino acid sequence: CASSLNTGFQETQYF.

A single count supports this clone. The chain uses TRBV7-6 and TRBJ2-1; 9 nucleotides agree with TRBD2. CDR1 is SGHVS and CDR2 is FNYEAQ in the germline V gene. The V gene end was trimmed by 5 bases and the J gene end by 8 bases; junction bases not matched to a gene: 13. The CDR3 runs 16 residues. The CDR3 region has the DNA TGTGCCAGCAGCGTGCGTGGCGGGGGGGCCGTGGATGAGCAGTTCTTC. Its translation is CASSVRGGGAVDEQFF.

This clone was seen a handful of times. The chain couples TRBV6-5 to TRBJ1-6; 7 nucleotides align to TRBD1. CDR3 size: 13 residues. J was trimmed by 11 bases and V by 7 bases; bases with no gene match: 8. The germline V gene encodes CDR1 MNHEY and CDR2 SVGAGI. The DNA of the CDR3 is TGTGCCAGCACCATAAGAGGGGGCACACCCCTCCACTTT. Residues: CASTIRGGTPLHF.

The rearrangement uses TRBV7-3 and TRBJ2-2, with D perhaps matching TRBD1 (6 bases). The CDR3 length is 16 residues. V was trimmed by 4 bases and J by 0 bases, leaving 12 bases between them. Germline CDR1 reads SGHTA; CDR2 reads FQGTGA. Here the CDR3 DNA reads TGTGCCAGCAGCTCCTGGGCAGGGGCGAACACCGGGGAGCTGTTTTTT. Its translation is CASSSWAGANTGELFF. Using reference TRBV7-3 and TRBJ2-2 for the parts outside the CDR3, the full variable domain is GAGVSQTPSNKVTEKGKYVELRCDPISGHTALYWYRQSLGQGPEFLIYFQGTGAADDSGLPNDRFFAVRPEGSVSTLKIQRTERGDSAVYLCASSSWAGANTGELFFGEGSRLTVL.

This clone has more than one count but fewer than ten. The chain has TRBV6-5 and TRBJ2-2; 8 nucleotides agree with TRBD1. With 2 bases clipped from V and 4 bases from J, the junction kept 3 bases outside the gene matches. Germline assignment: CDR1 MNHEY and CDR2 SVGAGI. The CDR3 loop spans 15 amino acids. CDR3 in DNA: TGTGCCAGCAGTTACGGCAGGGGGCCCACCGGGGAGCTGTTTTTT. This gives the protein CASSYGRGPTGELFF.

This chain connects TRBV9 to TRBJ2-1; 11 bases line up with TRBD2. This CDR3 has 16 residues. In germline, CDR1 is SGDLS, CDR2 YYNGEE. The V and J ends lost 4 bases and 9 bases, in that order; junction bases with no gene match: 12. In DNA form, the CDR3 reads TGTGCCAGCAGCCCCCGCGGGACTAGCGGCGGTGTTGAGCAGTTCTTC. Translated: CASSPRGTSGGVEQFF. The complete variable domain, with remaining parts taken from reference TRBV9 and TRBJ2-1, reads DSGVTQTPKHLITATGQRVTLRCSPRSGDLSVYWYQQSLDQGLQFLIQYYNGEERAKGNILERFSAQQFPDLHSELNLSSLELGDSALYFCASSPRGTSGGVEQFFGPGTRLTVL.

The chain has TRBV11-2 and TRBJ1-5; TRBD1 agrees at 7 bases. Trimming at V came to 5 bases and at J to 6 bases, leaving 4 bases not matched to a gene. This CDR3 comprises 13 residues. Germline V gives CDR1 SGHAT, CDR2 FQNNGV. The CDR3 sequence: CASSPQGTQPQHF. The CDR3 nucleotides read TGTGCCAGCAGCCCACAGGGGACTCAGCCCCAGCATTTT.